This T cell receptor beta chain came from a study of response to subunit inactivated influenza vaccine (dated by TCRdb to about 2018). Regarding the study in general: The study used deep quantitative T cell receptor repertoire profiling to track responses to a trivalent subunit inactivated influenza vaccine. Overall results and qualifications from the work: It was suggested by the authors that each seasonal influenza vaccination may recruit only a limited number of new T cells.

The table lists this clonotype with many counts. No cognate antigen has been identified for it. No base-level quality is on record; no much larger clone is a single base apart. Receptor amplification or capture employed RT-PCR. These reads were obtained on an Illumina HiSeq 2500. Using fastp trimming at Q25 and MiXCR clonotype assembly, TCRdb reanalyzed the public sequencing data and kept in-frame beta chains. Each CDR3 protein appears once, grouped with its most common genes and DNA. This sample lists approximately 480,000 distinct CDR3 sequences; 10% to 11% were detected once. Over 9.5% of the sample goes to the ten largest clones. In light of the paper, this sample's time point label describes: 45 days after influenza vaccine administration. The germline V gene provides CDR1 MNHNS and CDR2 SASEGT. After removal of 2 bases from V and 6 bases from J, the junction retains 3 bases not matched to a gene. The CDR3 goes from the cysteine to the phenylalanine over 15 residues. Just the 45-base CDR3 DNA is kept, in frame starting at base 1.

Here the chain combines TRBV6-1 and TRBJ2-3; 12 of the junction bases match TRBD2. This receptor was taken from a man aged 45-65 years who received an inactivated influenza vaccine. Donor details come from another sample of the same person, matched by shared clones. Specimen: PBMCs from blood, collected 40 to 50 days after vaccination. The DNA sequence is as follows: TGTGCCAGCAGTGAACTAGCGGGAGGGCCGGATACGCAGTATTTT. It translates as CASSELAGGPDTQYF.